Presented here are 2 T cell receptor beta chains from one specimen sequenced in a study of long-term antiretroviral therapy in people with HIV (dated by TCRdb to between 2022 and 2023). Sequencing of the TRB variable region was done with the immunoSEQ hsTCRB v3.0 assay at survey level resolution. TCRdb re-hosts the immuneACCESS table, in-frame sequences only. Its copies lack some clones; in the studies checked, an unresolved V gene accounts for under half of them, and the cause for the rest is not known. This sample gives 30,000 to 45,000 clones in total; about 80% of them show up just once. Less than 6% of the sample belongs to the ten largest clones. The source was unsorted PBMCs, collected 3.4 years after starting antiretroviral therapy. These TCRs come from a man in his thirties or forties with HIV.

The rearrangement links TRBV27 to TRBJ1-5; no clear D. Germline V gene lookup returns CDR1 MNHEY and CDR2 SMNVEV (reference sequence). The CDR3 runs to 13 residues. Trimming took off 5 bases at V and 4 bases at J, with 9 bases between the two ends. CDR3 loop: CASSPRSNQPQHF. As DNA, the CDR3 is TGTGCCAGCAGTCCCCGGTCAAATCAGCCCCAGCATTTT.

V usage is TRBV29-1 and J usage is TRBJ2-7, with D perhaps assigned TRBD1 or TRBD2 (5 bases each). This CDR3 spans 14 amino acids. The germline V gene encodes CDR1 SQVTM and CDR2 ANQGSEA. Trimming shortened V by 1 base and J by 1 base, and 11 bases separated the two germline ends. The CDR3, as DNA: TGCAGCGTTGAAGGCCGGGGCCAGTCCTACGAGCAGTACTTC. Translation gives CSVEGRGQSYEQYF.